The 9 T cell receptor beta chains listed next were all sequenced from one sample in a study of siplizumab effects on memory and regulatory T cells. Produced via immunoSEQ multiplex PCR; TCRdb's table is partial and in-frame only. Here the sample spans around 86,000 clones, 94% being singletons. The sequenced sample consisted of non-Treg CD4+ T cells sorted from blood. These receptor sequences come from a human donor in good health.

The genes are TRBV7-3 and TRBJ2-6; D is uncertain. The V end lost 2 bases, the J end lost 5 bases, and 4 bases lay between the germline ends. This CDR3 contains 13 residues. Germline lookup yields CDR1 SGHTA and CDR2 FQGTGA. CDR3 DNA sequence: TGTGCCAGCAGCTTATTTCGGGCCAACGTCCTGACTTTC. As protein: CASSLFRANVLTF. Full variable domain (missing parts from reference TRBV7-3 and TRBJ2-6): GAGVSQTPSNKVTEKGKYVELRCDPISGHTALYWYRQSLGQGPEFLIYFQGTGAADDSGLPNDRFFAVRPEGSVSTLKIQRTERGDSAVYLCASSLFRANVLTFGAGSRLTVL.

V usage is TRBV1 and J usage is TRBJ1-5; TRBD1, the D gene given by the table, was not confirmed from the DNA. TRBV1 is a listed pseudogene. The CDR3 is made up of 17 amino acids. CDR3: CTSSGRQGGNSNQPQHF. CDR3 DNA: TGCACCAGCAGCGGCCGACAGGGAGGAAATAGCAATCAGCCCCAGCATTTT.

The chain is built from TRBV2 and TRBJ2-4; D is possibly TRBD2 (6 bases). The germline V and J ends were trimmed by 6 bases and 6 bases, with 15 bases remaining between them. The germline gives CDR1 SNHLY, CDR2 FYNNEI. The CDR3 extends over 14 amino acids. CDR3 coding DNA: TGTGCCAGCAGGTCGGGCAGGAGGGGAAACATTCAGTACTTC. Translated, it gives CASRSGRRGNIQYF.

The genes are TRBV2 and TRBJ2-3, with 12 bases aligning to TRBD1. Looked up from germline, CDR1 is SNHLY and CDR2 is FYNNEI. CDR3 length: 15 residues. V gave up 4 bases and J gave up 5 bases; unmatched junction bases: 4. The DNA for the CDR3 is TGTGCCAGCAGTGTCGGGACAGGGGGCCAAGATACGCAGTATTTT. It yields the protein CASSVGTGGQDTQYF.

CDR3 loop: CAIREVQGVDGANVLTF. The CDR3 bases are TGTGCCATCAGAGAGGTACAGGGGGTAGATGGGGCCAACGTCCTGACTTTC. The V call is TRBV10-3, the J call TRBJ2-6, with 8 bases that match TRBD1. V dropped 6 bases and J dropped 3; count of bases not matched to a gene: 10. The CDR3 runs 17 residues. Germline CDR1 is ENHRY and CDR2 is SYGVKD.

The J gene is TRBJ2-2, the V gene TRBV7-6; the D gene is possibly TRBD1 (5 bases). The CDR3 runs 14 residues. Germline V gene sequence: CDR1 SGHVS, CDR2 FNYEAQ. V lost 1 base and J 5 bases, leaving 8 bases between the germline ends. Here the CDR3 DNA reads TGTGCCAGCAGCTTAGAGGCAGGGACCGGGGAGCTGTTTTTT. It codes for CASSLEAGTGELFF.

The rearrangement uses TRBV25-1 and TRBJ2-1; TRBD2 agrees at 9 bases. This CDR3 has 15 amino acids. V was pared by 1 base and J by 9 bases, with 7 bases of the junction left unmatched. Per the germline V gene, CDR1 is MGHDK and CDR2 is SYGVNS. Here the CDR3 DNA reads TGTGCCAGCAGTGAATCTCGCGGGAGGGCGGCTGAGCAGTTCTTC. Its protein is CASSESRGRAAEQFF.

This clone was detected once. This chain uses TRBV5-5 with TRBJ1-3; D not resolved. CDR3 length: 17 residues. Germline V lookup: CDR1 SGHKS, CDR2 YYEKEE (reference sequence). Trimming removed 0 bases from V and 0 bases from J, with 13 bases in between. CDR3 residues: CASSLVGNLRSGNTIYF. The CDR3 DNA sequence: TGTGCCAGCAGCTTGGTTGGGAACCTCCGCTCTGGAAACACCATATATTTT.

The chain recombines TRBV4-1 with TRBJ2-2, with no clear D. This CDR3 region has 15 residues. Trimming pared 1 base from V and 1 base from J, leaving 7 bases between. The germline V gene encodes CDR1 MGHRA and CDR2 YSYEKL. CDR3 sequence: CASSQAVRNTGELFF. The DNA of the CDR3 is TGCGCCAGCAGCCAAGCTGTCAGGAACACCGGGGAGCTGTTTTTT.